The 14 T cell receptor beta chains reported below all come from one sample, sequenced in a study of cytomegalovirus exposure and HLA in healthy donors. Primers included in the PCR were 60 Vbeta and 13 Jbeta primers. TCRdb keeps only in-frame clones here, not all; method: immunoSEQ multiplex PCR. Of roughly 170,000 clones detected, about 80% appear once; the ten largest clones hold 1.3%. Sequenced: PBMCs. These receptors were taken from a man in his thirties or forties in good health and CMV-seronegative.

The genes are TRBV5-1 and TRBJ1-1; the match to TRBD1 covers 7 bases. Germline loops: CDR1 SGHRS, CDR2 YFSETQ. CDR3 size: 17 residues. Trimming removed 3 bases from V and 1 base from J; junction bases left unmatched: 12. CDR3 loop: CASSWGTGTDWNTEAFF. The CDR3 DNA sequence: TGCGCCAGCAGCTGGGGCACAGGGACAGACTGGAACACTGAAGCTTTCTTT.

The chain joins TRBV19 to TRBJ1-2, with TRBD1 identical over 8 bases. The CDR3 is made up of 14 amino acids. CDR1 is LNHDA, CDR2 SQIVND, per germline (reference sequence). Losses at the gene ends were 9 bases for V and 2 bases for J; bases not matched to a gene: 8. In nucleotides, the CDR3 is TGTGCCAGCCAGCCAGGGGGCGCGAACTATGGCTACACCTTC. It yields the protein CASQPGGANYGYTF.

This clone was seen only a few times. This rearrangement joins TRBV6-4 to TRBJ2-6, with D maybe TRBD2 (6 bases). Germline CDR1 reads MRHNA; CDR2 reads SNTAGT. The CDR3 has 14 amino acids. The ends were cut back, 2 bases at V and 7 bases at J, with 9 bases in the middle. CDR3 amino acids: CASSDGGGANVLTF. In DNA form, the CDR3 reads TGTGCCAGCAGTGACGGGGGAGGCGCCAACGTCCTGACTTTC.

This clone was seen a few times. CDR3 nucleotide sequence: TGTGCCACCCAAGGTGGGGGGGATTACACCGGGGAGCTGTTTTTT. Translated: CATQGGGDYTGELFF. The V and J genes are TRBV10-3 and TRBJ2-2, with TRBD2 matching 7 bases. The CDR3 totals 15 residues. In germline, CDR1 is ENHRY, CDR2 SYGVKD. Trimming at V came to 10 bases and at J to 3 bases, leaving 11 bases not matched to a gene.

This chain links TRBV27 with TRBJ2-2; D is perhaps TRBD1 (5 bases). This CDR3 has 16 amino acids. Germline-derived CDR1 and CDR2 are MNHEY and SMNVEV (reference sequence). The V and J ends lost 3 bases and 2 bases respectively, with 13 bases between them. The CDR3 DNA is TGTGCCAGCAGTTTGCGTCCCAGGGTAAACACCGGGGAGCTGTTTTTT. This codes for CASSLRPRVNTGELFF.

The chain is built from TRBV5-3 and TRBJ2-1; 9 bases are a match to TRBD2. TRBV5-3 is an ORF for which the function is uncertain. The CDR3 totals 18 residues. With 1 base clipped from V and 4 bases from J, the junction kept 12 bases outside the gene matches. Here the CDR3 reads CARSLLGLSGRIYNEQFF. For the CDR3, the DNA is TGTGCCAGAAGCTTGTTGGGCCTGAGCGGGAGGATTTACAATGAGCAGTTCTTC.

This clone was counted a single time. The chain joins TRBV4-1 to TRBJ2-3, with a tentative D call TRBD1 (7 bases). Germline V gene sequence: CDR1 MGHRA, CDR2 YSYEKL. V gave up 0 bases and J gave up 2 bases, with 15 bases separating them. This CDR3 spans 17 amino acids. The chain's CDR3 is CASSQDRGRGDTDTQYF. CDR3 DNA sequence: TGCGCCAGCAGCCAAGATCGCGGCAGGGGGGACACAGATACGCAGTATTTT.

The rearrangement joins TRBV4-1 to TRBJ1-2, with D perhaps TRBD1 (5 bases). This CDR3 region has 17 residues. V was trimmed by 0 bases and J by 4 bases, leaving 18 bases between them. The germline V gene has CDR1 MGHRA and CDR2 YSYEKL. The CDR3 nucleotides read TGCGCCAGCAGCCAAGATGGGAGCGGGGGGAAAATCTATGGCTACACCTTC. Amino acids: CASSQDGSGGKIYGYTF.

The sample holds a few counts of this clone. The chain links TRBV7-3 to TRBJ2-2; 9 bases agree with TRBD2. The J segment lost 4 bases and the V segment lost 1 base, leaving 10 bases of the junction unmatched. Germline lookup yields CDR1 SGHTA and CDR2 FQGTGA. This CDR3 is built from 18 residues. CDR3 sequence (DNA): TGTGCCAGCAGCTTAAATCCGGCGGGGGGGCGGCTCACCGGGGAGCTGTTTTTT. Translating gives CASSLNPAGGRLTGELFF.

This chain's CDR3 is CASSYKDSSTEQYF. The CDR3, as DNA: TGTGCCAGCAGTTATAAGGACAGTTCAACCGAGCAGTACTTC. This chain joins TRBV6-6 and TRBJ2-7, with TRBD1 as a possible D gene (6 bases). Trimming removed 3 bases from V and 6 bases from J, with 15 bases in between. This CDR3 has 14 residues. CDR1 MNHNY and CDR2 SVGAGI come from the germline V gene (reference sequence).

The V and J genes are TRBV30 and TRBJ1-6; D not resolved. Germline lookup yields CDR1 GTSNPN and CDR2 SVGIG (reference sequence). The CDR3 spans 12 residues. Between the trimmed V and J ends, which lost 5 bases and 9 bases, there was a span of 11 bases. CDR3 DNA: TGTGCCTGGGAAAGGTCGGGTTCACCCCTCCACTTT. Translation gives CAWERSGSPLHF.

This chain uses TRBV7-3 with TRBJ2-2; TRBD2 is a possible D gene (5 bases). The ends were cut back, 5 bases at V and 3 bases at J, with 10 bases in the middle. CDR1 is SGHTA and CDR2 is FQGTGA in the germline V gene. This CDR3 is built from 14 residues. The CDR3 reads CASSDGGDTGELFF. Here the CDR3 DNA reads TGTGCCAGCAGCGACGGAGGAGACACCGGGGAGCTGTTTTTT. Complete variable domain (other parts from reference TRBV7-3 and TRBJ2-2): GAGVSQTPSNKVTEKGKYVELRCDPISGHTALYWYRQSLGQGPEFLIYFQGTGAADDSGLPNDRFFAVRPEGSVSTLKIQRTERGDSAVYLCASSDGGDTGELFFGEGSRLTVL.

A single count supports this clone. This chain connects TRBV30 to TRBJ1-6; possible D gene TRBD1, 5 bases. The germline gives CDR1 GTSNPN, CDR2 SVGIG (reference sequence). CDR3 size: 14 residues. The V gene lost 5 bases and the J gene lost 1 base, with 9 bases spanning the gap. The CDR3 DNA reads TGTGCCTGGGCGGGGGGTTCCTATAATTCACCCCTCCACTTT. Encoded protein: CAWAGGSYNSPLHF.

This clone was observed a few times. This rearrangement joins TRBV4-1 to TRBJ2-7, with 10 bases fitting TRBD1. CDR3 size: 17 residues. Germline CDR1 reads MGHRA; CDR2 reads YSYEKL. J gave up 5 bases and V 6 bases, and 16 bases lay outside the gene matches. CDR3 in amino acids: CASSRPNLGTGDNEQYF. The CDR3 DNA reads TGCGCCAGCAGTCGACCGAATCTCGGGACAGGGGATAACGAGCAGTACTTC.